The 15 T cell receptor beta chains reported below all come from one sample, sequenced in a study of technical replicates of blood from a handful of donors. Measured with immunoSEQ multiplex PCR; TCRdb has only the in-frame clones, and not every one. The sample comprises about 81,000 clones, 85% to 95% of which are singletons, and roughly 0.25% rests with the top ten. Material for sequencing was T cells isolated from PBMCs. The receptor source for this set is a human donor in good health.

This clone was observed a handful of times. The rearrangement links TRBV7-6 to TRBJ2-7, with D possibly matching TRBD2 (6 bases). The CDR3 runs 14 residues. Germline V CDR1 and CDR2: SGHVS, FNYEAQ. Trimming left V 5 bases short and J 5 bases short, with 16 bases between. CDR3 DNA: TGTGCCAGCAGCCCAGACTTGGGACTCGACGAGCAGTACTTC. It yields the protein CASSPDLGLDEQYF.

The chain joins TRBV28 to TRBJ2-7; TRBD2 agrees at 7 bases. Germline V lookup: CDR1 MDHEN, CDR2 SYDVKM. The trim removed 3 bases at V and 2 bases at J, leaving 4 bases unmatched. The CDR3 extends over 14 amino acids. The CDR3 is CASSLTGRPYEQYF. DNA of the CDR3: TGTGCCAGCAGTTTGACCGGGAGGCCCTACGAGCAGTACTTC.

This chain connects TRBV5-1 to TRBJ2-7; D possibly corresponds to TRBD1 (5 bases). The CDR3 is 14 residues long. Germline V gene sequence: CDR1 SGHRS, CDR2 YFSETQ. The V gene lost 4 bases and the J gene lost 2 bases, with 13 bases spanning the gap. Written as DNA, the CDR3 is TGCGCCAGCAGCATCGACAGTTCTACCTACGAGCAGTACTTC. Protein product: CASSIDSSTYEQYF.

V is TRBV5-1 and J is TRBJ2-2; unclear D gene. V was shortened by 3 bases and J by 4 bases, with 7 bases between the two germline ends. The germline CDR1 and CDR2 sequences are SGHRS and YFSETQ. This CDR3 spans 13 amino acids. DNA of the CDR3: TGCGCCAGCAGCTCAGCTAGCACCGGGGAGCTGTTTTTT. Its protein is CASSSASTGELFF.

The V and J genes are TRBV6-4 and TRBJ1-5; D not resolved. The CDR3 loop spans 13 amino acids. Trimming shortened V by 4 bases and J by 7 bases, and 11 bases separated the two germline ends. CDR1 and CDR2 (germline): MRHNA, SNTAGT. DNA for the CDR3: TGTGCCAGCAGTGCTACAGCCGACCAGCCCCAGCATTTT. This gives the protein CASSATADQPQHF.

The chain has TRBV6-5 and TRBJ1-1, with D possibly matching TRBD1 (5 bases). V shed 6 bases and J shed 5 bases, with 10 bases lying between them. The CDR3 extends over 12 amino acids. Germline V CDR1 and CDR2: MNHEY, SVGAGI. The CDR3 nucleotides read TGTGCCAGCAGGACCTCAGGGACTGAAGCTTTCTTT. Amino acids: CASRTSGTEAFF.

The chain couples TRBV5-1 to TRBJ1-1; 7 nucleotides match TRBD1. The CDR3 loop spans 14 amino acids. V dropped 3 bases and J dropped 4; count of bases not matched to a gene: 6. Germline-derived CDR1 and CDR2 are SGHRS and YFSETQ. Written as DNA, the CDR3 is TGCGCCAGCAGCTCGCCGGACAGGCCCACTGAAGCTTTCTTT. It yields the protein CASSSPDRPTEAFF. The variable domain in full, completed from reference TRBV5-1 and TRBJ1-1, reads KAGVTQTPRYLIKTRGQQVTLSCSPISGHRSVSWYQQTPGQGLQFLFEYFSETQRNKGNFPGRFSGRQFSNSRSEMNVSTLELGDSALYLCASSSPDRPTEAFFGQGTRLTVV.

This chain links TRBV11-2 with TRBJ2-7; the match to TRBD1 covers 7 bases. Trimming cost V 1 base and J 3 bases; bases outside gene matches: 6. The CDR3 is made up of 15 amino acids. CDR1 is SGHAT and CDR2 is FQNNGV in the germline V gene. CDR3 nucleotides: TGTGCCAGCAGCTTAGGAATTGGGACAGACTACGAGCAGTACTTC. It codes for CASSLGIGTDYEQYF.

V usage is TRBV5-1 and J usage is TRBJ1-2; TRBD1 aligns across 8 bases. CDR3 size: 13 residues. Unmatched junction bases numbered 5, after V lost 4 bases and J lost 6 bases. Germline V gives CDR1 SGHRS, CDR2 YFSETQ. The CDR3 reads CASSPTGEDGYTF. The CDR3 DNA reads as TGCGCCAGCAGCCCGACAGGGGAGGATGGCTACACCTTC.

The rearrangement links TRBV28 to TRBJ1-1; no reliable D call. Trimming took 6 bases from V and 3 from J, leaving 20 bases between them. CDR3 length: 16 amino acids. Germline CDR1 reads MDHEN; CDR2 reads SYDVKM. The CDR3 spells CASSQTWGGFDTEAFF. The CDR3 coding sequence is TGTGCCAGCAGCCAAACCTGGGGAGGTTTTGACACTGAAGCTTTCTTT.

The chain recombines TRBV29-1 with TRBJ1-2; D gene uncertain. This CDR3 contains 13 residues. Germline V gene lookup returns CDR1 SQVTM and CDR2 ANQGSEA. With 7 bases removed from V and 0 bases from J, the gap between germline ends came to 12 bases. In nucleotides, the CDR3 is TGCAGCGGAGATGACAACTCTAACTATGGCTACACCTTC. It is translated as CSGDDNSNYGYTF.

The chain has TRBV5-4 and TRBJ2-7; possible D gene TRBD2, 6 bases. Germline lookup yields CDR1 SGHNT and CDR2 YYREEE (reference sequence). The ends were cut back, 4 bases at V and 6 bases at J, with 8 bases in the middle. The CDR3 has 11 residues. Here the CDR3 reads CASSRGSEQYF. The DNA of the CDR3 is TGTGCCAGCAGCCGGGGGTCCGAGCAGTACTTC.

J is TRBJ1-1 and V is TRBV9, with a possible D match to TRBD1 (5 bases). CDR1 is SGDLS and CDR2 is YYNGEE in the germline V gene. V was pared by 3 bases and J by 1 base, with 16 bases between. The CDR3 loop spans 16 amino acids. CDR3 DNA sequence: TGTGCCAGCAGCGCAATTTCCGACAGATGGAACACTGAAGCTTTCTTT. Protein sequence: CASSAISDRWNTEAFF.

The chain carries TRBV4-2 and TRBJ1-2; D perhaps matches TRBD1 (5 bases). The CDR3 totals 15 residues. The V gene lost 0 bases and the J gene lost 3 bases, with 11 bases spanning the gap. The germline V gene encodes CDR1 LGHNA and CDR2 YNFKEQ. The chain's CDR3 is CASSQDSGGDYGYTF. The CDR3, as DNA: TGTGCCAGCAGCCAAGACTCAGGAGGGGACTATGGCTACACCTTC.

This clone was detected once. The chain combines TRBV5-1 with TRBJ2-5; 10 bases align to TRBD1. This CDR3 is built from 16 residues. Germline V gives CDR1 SGHRS, CDR2 YFSETQ. Trimming cost V 6 bases and J 4 bases; bases outside gene matches: 12. For the CDR3, the DNA is TGCGCCAGCAAATTAACCGGGACAGGGGACCGAGAGACCCAGTACTTC. Translating gives CASKLTGTGDRETQYF.